The entry below describes one TCR beta chain. Its antigen is still unknown. The germline V gene has CDR1 SGDLS and CDR2 YYNGEE. Trimming removed 3 bases at V and 5 bases at J, with 9 bases between. CDR3 size: 13 residues. The data were taken from a study of Ad26.COV2.S vaccination and SARS-CoV-2 variants. General observations from the study: Those who received the vaccine showed greater spike-specific TCR breadth than those given placebo.

TCRdb keeps only in-frame clones here, not all; method: immunoSEQ multiplex PCR. This sample has about 680,000 clones; roughly 90% occur once, and the top ten carry 1.5%. Treatment denoted: approximately 18 received Ad26.COV2.S at low or high dose, single or two shots; several received placebo; per-sample allocation not given. Sampling was performed 63 days after the first vaccine or placebo injection. This person who donated was an adult of 18-55 years in Boston. The sequence came from a person aged 18-60 years who received the Ad26.COV2.S COVID-19 vaccine or a placebo. V is TRBV9 and J is TRBJ2-1; tentative D call: TRBD1 (5 bases). Material: peripheral blood, obtained in a trial of Ad26.COV2.S vaccine versus placebo. The CDR3 sequence: CASSARQNNEQFF. CDR3 in DNA: TGTGCCAGCAGCGCGAGACAGAACAATGAGCAGTTCTTC.